This T cell receptor beta chain was recorded in a study of CD8 T cells in Susac syndrome. Sequencing of TCR beta drew on CD8+ and CD4+ T cells from blood. Trimming removed 6 bases from V and 4 bases from J; junction bases left unmatched: 5. Germline assignment: CDR1 MDHEN and CDR2 SYDVKM. This CDR3 is built from 15 residues. Random hexamers were used to reverse transcribe the RNA input (roughly 0.5 to 1 ug). One entry per CDR3 protein, called by TCRdb with MiXCR from the immunoSEQ multiplex PCR reads. Of a few hundred thousand distinct CDR3 sequences detected, 95% appear once; the ten largest clones hold around 0.082%.

The V call is TRBV28, the J call TRBJ2-1; TRBD2 matches 11 bases. This receptor was identified in a human donor with multiple sclerosis. Input material: CD4+ T cells from PBMCs. The CDR3 region is CASSQGLAEYNEQFF. In DNA form, the CDR3 reads TGTGCCAGCAGCCAGGGACTAGCGGAATACAATGAGCAGTTCTTC.